A selection of T cell receptor beta chains follows, all from one sample in a study of blood T cell repertoires in COVID-19. The repertoire was sequenced with immunoSEQ multiplex PCR; TCRdb's copy has only in-frame clones and lacks some. The sample includes approximately 170,000 clones, around 82% seen only once; the top ten take 10% to 13%. The source material was peripheral blood. These TCRs come from a woman of 80 years or more with active or convalescent COVID-19. Each CDR3 is given with its conserved first and last residue. Fields, in order: V gene, D gene, J gene, CDR3 protein, CDR3 DNA. D genes are given only for firm matches.

V: TRBV30; D: TRBD1; J: TRBJ1-4; CDR3: CAWRQKPGQVTEKLFF; DNA: TGTGCCTGGAGACAAAAACCGGGACAGGTCACTGAAAAACTGTTTTTT
V: TRBV7-9; D: TRBD2; J: TRBJ2-1; CDR3: CASSFPLLAGEAYEQFF; DNA: TGTGCCAGCAGCTTTCCCTTACTAGCGGGAGAGGCATATGAGCAGTTCTTC
V: TRBV19; D: NA; J: TRBJ2-2; CDR3: CASSRGGTGELFF; DNA: TGTGCCAGTAGCCGAGGTGGCACCGGGGAGCTGTTTTTT
V: TRBV6-5; D: NA; J: TRBJ1-2; CDR3: CASSNYGYTF; DNA: TGTGCCAGTTCGAACTATGGCTACACCTTC
V: TRBV10-3; D: TRBD1; J: TRBJ2-1; CDR3: CAIQPPGQVYNEQFF; DNA: TGTGCCATTCAACCTCCGGGACAGGTTTACAATGAGCAGTTCTTC
V: TRBV7-9; D: TRBD1; J: TRBJ1-5; CDR3: CASSLGQGVNQPQHF; DNA: TGTGCCAGCAGCTTAGGGCAGGGGGTCAATCAGCCCCAGCATTTT
V: TRBV29-1; D: TRBD2; J: TRBJ2-7; CDR3: CSVGSRASGNYEQYF; DNA: TGCAGCGTTGGGAGTAGGGCTAGCGGGAATTACGAGCAGTACTTC
V: TRBV19; D: NA; J: TRBJ2-7; CDR3: CASSIVSGTTYEQYF; DNA: TGTGCCAGTAGTATCGTCAGCGGGACAACCTACGAGCAGTACTTC
V: TRBV28; D: NA; J: TRBJ2-1; CDR3: CASSFYRRLNSYNEQFF; DNA: TGTGCCAGCAGTTTCTACAGGCGACTGAACTCCTACAATGAGCAGTTCTTC
V: TRBV6-5; D: TRBD1; J: TRBJ2-7; CDR3: CASTPRQGGHEQYF; DNA: TGTGCCAGCACCCCAAGACAGGGGGGGCACGAGCAGTACTTC
V: TRBV25-1; D: NA; J: TRBJ1-4; CDR3: CASSETLNSGTNEKLFF; DNA: TGTGCCAGCAGTGAAACCCTTAACTCGGGAACTAATGAAAAACTGTTTTTT
V: TRBV19; D: NA; J: TRBJ2-2; CDR3: CASRQAGELFF; DNA: TGTGCCAGTAGGCAGGCCGGGGAGCTGTTTTTT